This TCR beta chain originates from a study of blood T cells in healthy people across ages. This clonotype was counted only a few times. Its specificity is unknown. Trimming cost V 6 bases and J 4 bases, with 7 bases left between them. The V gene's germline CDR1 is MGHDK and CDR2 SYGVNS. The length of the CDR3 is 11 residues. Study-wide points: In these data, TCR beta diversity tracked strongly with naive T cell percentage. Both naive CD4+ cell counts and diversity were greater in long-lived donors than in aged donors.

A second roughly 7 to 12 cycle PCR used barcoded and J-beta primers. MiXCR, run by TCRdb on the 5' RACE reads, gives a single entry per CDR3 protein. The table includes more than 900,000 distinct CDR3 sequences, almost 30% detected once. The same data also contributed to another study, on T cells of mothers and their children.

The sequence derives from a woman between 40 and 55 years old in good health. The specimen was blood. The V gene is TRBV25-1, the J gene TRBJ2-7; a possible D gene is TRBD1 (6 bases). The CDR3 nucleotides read TGTGCCAGCAGAGGACAGTACGAGCAGTACTTC. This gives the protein CASRGQYEQYF.